This TCR beta chain comes out of a study of CD8 T cells in ankylosing spondylitis. Making use of molecular barcodes, quantitative 5'-RACE generated TCR beta libraries. TCRdb reprocessed the 5' RACE reads via MiXCR and lists one record per CDR3 protein. Among roughly 200,000 distinct CDR3 sequences listed, roughly 24% were seen once. This clonotype was observed many times. Germline V gene sequence: CDR1 KGHDR, CDR2 SFDVKD. This CDR3 is built from 15 residues. V was cut by 3 bases and J by 5 bases, with 15 bases left in between. This TCR came from a male donor with ankylosing spondylitis or in good health (not recorded which). The rearrangement links TRBV24-1 to TRBJ2-5, with D maybe TRBD1 (6 bases). Sequencing was performed on blood, either unsorted or a sorted T cell fraction (not recorded which). The CDR3 loop reads CATSDTTGGQETQYF. The CDR3 bases are TGTGCCACCAGTGATACGACAGGTGGTCAGGAGACCCAGTACTTC.